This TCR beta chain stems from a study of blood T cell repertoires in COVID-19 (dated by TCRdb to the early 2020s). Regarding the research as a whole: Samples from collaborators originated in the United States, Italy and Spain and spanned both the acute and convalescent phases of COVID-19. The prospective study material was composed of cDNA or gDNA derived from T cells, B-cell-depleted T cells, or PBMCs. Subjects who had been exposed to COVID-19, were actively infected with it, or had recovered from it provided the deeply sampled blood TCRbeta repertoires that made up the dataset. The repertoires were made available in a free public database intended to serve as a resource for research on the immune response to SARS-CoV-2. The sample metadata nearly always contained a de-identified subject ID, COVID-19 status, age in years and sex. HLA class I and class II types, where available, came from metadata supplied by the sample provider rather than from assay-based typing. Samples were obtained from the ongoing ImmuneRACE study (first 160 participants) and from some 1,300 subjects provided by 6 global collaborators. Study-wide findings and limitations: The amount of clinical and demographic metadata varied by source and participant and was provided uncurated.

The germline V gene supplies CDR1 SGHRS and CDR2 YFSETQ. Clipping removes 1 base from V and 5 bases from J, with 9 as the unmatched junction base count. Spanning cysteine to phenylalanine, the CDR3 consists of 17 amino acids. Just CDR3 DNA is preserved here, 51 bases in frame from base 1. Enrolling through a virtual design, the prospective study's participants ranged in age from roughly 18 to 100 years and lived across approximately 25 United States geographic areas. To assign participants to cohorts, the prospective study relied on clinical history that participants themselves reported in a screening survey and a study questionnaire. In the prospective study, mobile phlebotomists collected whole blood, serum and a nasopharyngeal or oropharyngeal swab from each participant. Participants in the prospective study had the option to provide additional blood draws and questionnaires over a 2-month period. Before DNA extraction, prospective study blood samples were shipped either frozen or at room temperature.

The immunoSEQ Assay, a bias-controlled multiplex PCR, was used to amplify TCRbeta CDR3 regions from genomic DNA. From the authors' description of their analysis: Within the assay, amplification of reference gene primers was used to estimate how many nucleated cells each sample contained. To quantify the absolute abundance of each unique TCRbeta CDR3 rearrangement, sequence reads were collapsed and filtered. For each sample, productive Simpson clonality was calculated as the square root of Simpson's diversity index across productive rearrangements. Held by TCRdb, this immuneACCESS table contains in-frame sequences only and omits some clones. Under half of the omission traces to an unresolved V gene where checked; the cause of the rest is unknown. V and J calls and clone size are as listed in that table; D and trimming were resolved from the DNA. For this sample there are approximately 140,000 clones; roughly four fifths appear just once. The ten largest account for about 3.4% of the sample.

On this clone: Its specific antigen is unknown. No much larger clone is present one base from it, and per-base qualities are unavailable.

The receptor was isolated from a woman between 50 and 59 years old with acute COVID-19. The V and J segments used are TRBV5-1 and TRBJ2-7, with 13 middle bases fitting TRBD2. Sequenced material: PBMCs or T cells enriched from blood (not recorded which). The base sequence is TGCGCCAGCAGCTTGACGTGGACTAGCGGGAGTCTGAACGAGCAGTACTTC. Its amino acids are CASSLTWTSGSLNEQYF.